This TCR beta chain was identified in a study of blood T cell repertoires in COVID-19. Overall study: Nucleic acid was either cDNA or gDNA, and it came from T cells, B-cell-depleted T cells, or PBMCs.

Sequenced by immunoSEQ multiplex PCR; TCRdb stores in-frame clones only, minus some. The sample carries over 100,000 clones, approximately 86% recorded once. Germline values: CDR1 MDHEN, CDR2 SYDVKM. The CDR3 has 13 amino acids. V lost 6 bases and J lost 5, with 13 bases in between. The J gene is TRBJ1-2, the V gene TRBV28, with D maybe TRBD1 (6 bases). The source is a man aged 50 to 60 with active or convalescent COVID-19. Sample: peripheral blood. CDR3 nucleotides: TGTGCCAGCAGCCGAACAGGGAAGTATGGCTACACCTTC. This translates into CASSRTGKYGYTF.